The 15 T cell receptor beta chains below come from one sample, sequenced in a study of cytomegalovirus exposure and HLA in healthy donors (dated by TCRdb to between 2016 and 2019). Library method: the immunoSEQ multiplex PCR assay. For the multiplex PCR, a mixture combining 60 forward primers for TCR Vbeta segments and 13 reverse primers for TCR Jbeta segments was used. Not all clones reach the TCRdb copy of this immuneACCESS table, which keeps in-frame sequences only. Checked studies attribute under half of the gap to unresolved V genes and leave the rest unexplained. This sample lists 95,000 to 150,000 clones; more than 55% were detected once. The ten largest clones capture less than 2% of the sample. Material for sequencing was PBMCs. Source of these receptors: a man between 18 and 29 years old in good health and CMV-seronegative.

The V call is TRBV9, the J call TRBJ1-6; D is unclear. Trimming left V 2 bases short and J 10 bases short, with 7 bases between. From germline, CDR1 is SGDLS and CDR2 YYNGEE. This CDR3 is 12 amino acids long. CDR3 sequence: CASSVTYSPLHF. The DNA of the CDR3 is TGTGCCAGCAGCGTTACTTACTCACCCCTCCACTTT.

The CDR3 DNA is TGTGCCAGTACCTACACAGATACGCAGTATTTT. Translated, it gives CASTYTDTQYF. The chain couples TRBV19 to TRBJ2-3; D unclear. V lost 7 bases, J lost 2 bases, and 4 bases lay in between. The germline V gene has CDR1 LNHDA and CDR2 SQIVND (reference sequence). The CDR3 spans 11 residues. Full variable domain (remainder filled in from reference TRBV19 and TRBJ2-3): DGGITQSPKYLFRKEGQNVTLSCEQNLNHDAMYWYRQDPGQGLRLIYYSQIVNDFQKGDIAEGYSVSREKKESFPLTVTSAQKNPTAFYLCASTYTDTQYFGPGTRLTVL.

This chain links TRBV11-3 with TRBJ2-5, with a tentative D call TRBD2 (5 bases). Trimming stripped 1 base from V and 1 base from J, with 7 bases between. The CDR3 covers 14 residues. CDR1 SGHNT and CDR2 YENEEA come from the germline V gene. CDR3 in amino acids: CASSLARGQETQYF. Written as DNA, the CDR3 is TGTGCCAGCAGCTTAGCTCGGGGCCAAGAGACCCAGTACTTC.

J is TRBJ2-1 and V is TRBV7-9; 11 positions agree with TRBD2. The germline V gene has CDR1 SEHNR and CDR2 FQNEAQ (reference sequence). V gave up 4 bases and J gave up 9 bases; unmatched junction bases: 8. The CDR3 consists of 15 residues. CDR3 nucleotide sequence: TGTGCCAGCAGCTCCACTAGCGGGAGCCCCACTGAGCAGTTCTTC. Translation gives CASSSTSGSPTEQFF.

V usage is TRBV28 and J usage is TRBJ2-4; D is ambiguous. Germline CDR1 is MDHEN and CDR2 is SYDVKM. V lost 5 bases and J 3 bases, leaving 17 bases between the germline ends. This CDR3 contains 16 residues. CDR3 coding DNA: TGTGCCAGCAGTACGGCGGAAACGTGGGTCAAAAACATTCAGTACTTC. This encodes CASSTAETWVKNIQYF.

CDR3 DNA sequence: TGTGCCAGCAGCCCAGGGCTATCATTAGCGGGAGAGAGGACCGGGGAGCTGTTTTTT. This sequence encodes CASSPGLSLAGERTGELFF. The chain combines TRBV4-2 with TRBJ2-2, with 9 bases identical to TRBD2. The germline gives CDR1 LGHNA, CDR2 YNFKEQ. Trimming removed 4 bases from V and 5 bases from J; junction bases left unmatched: 17. CDR3 length: 19 residues.

The chain is built from TRBV7-9 and TRBJ1-1; no definite D call. Looked up from germline, CDR1 is SEHNR and CDR2 is FQNEAQ (reference sequence). The germline V and J ends were trimmed by 2 bases and 5 bases, with 9 bases remaining between them. The CDR3 has 13 residues. In DNA form, the CDR3 reads TGTGCCAGCAGCTTAAATCCGGGGACTGAAGCTTTCTTT. It encodes CASSLNPGTEAFF.

The J gene is TRBJ2-1, the V gene TRBV7-8, with 8 bases that match TRBD2. Germline assignment: CDR1 SGHVS and CDR2 FQNEAQ. V lost 1 base to trimming and J lost 5 bases; unmatched junction nucleotides: 13. This CDR3 region has 18 residues. The CDR3 is CASSLEVGAGDPNNEQFF. The CDR3 DNA follows: TGTGCCAGCAGCTTAGAAGTCGGAGCGGGGGACCCAAACAATGAGCAGTTCTTC. Full variable domain (remainder filled in from reference TRBV7-8 and TRBJ2-1): GAGVSQSPRYKVAKRGQDVALRCDPISGHVSLFWYQQALGQGPEFLTYFQNEAQLDKSGLPSDRFFAERPEGSVSTLKIQRTQQEDSAVYLCASSLEVGAGDPNNEQFFGPGTRLTVL.

This clone was detected only a few times. The chain recombines TRBV5-6 with TRBJ2-7; D may be TRBD2 (5 bases). Per the germline V gene, CDR1 is SGHDT and CDR2 is YYEEEE. V shed 3 bases and J shed 1 base, with 14 bases lying between them. CDR3 length equals 15 residues. The CDR3 DNA reads TGTGCCAGCAGCTCGAATGGACTGGCTTCCTACGAGCAGTACTTC. Translating gives CASSSNGLASYEQYF.

The chain links TRBV15 to TRBJ1-1; no definite D call. The CDR3 is made up of 12 amino acids. Trimming shortened V by 9 bases and J by 1 base, and 9 bases separated the two germline ends. Germline CDR1 is LNHNV and CDR2 is YYDKDF (reference sequence). The DNA for the CDR3 is TGTGCCACACGCAGTCGGAACACTGAAGCTTTCTTT. Its protein is CATRSRNTEAFF. The full variable domain, with the rest looked up from reference TRBV15 and TRBJ1-1, is DAMVIQNPRYQVTQFGKPVTLSCSQTLNHNVMYWYQQKSSQAPKLLFHYYDKDFNNEADTPDNFQSRRPNTSFCFLDIRSPGLGDTAMYLCATRSRNTEAFFGQGTRLTVV.

This rearrangement joins TRBV27 to TRBJ2-7; 8 nucleotides agree with TRBD2. The CDR3 is made up of 14 amino acids. V gave up 6 bases and J gave up 6 bases; unmatched junction bases: 10. Germline V gene lookup returns CDR1 MNHEY and CDR2 SMNVEV (reference sequence). CDR3 protein: CASRTGTRRREQYF. DNA for the CDR3: TGTGCCAGCAGGACCGGGACTAGAAGGCGCGAGCAGTACTTC.

This chain links TRBV28 with TRBJ1-1, with a possible D match to TRBD1 (6 bases). The CDR3 totals 13 residues. Germline V gene data show CDR1 as MDHEN and CDR2 as SYDVKM. Trimming removed 7 bases from V and 10 bases from J, with 19 bases in between. CDR3 DNA sequence: TGTGCCAGCACCGAAAGGGACACTGCGGGAGCTTTCTTT. This encodes CASTERDTAGAFF.

V gene TRBV19 combines with J gene TRBJ2-7; 9 nucleotides line up with TRBD1. Trimming cost V 3 bases and J 1 base; bases outside gene matches: 4. Germline V CDR1 and CDR2: LNHDA, SQIVND (reference sequence). The CDR3 sequence is 15 residues long. The CDR3 coding sequence is TGTGCCAGTAGTATTAGAGACAGGGGGTCCTACGAGCAGTACTTC. It encodes CASSIRDRGSYEQYF.

The V call is TRBV19, the J call TRBJ2-7; 9 bases line up with TRBD1. CDR3 length: 15 amino acids. The germline CDR1 and CDR2 sequences are LNHDA and SQIVND (reference sequence). V trimming: 3 bases; J trimming: 0 bases; junction bases outside the gene matches: 3. The CDR3 nucleotides are TGTGCCAGTAGTATGTTGGGACAGGGCTCCTACGAGCAGTACTTC. It encodes CASSMLGQGSYEQYF.

This chain connects TRBV4-3 to TRBJ2-3; 9 bases agree with TRBD2. CDR1 LGHNA and CDR2 YSLEER come from the germline V gene. Unmatched junction bases numbered 4, after V lost 0 bases and J lost 6 bases. The CDR3 sequence is 15 residues long. The CDR3 DNA reads as TGCGCCAGCAGCCAAGATTTAGCGGGAGAGGATACGCAGTATTTT. Translating it yields CASSQDLAGEDTQYF.